The 11 T cell receptor beta chains below all came from one sample that was sequenced in a study of beta chain features in type 1 diabetes. Study conclusions and caveats: Among all four CD4+ subsets, Type 1 diabetes patients had TCRB CDR3s that were moderately but significantly shorter.

Their antigen targets remain unknown. The investigators reverse transcribed all of the isolated RNA, so they sequenced expressed TCRB transcripts. Profiled with immunoSEQ multiplex PCR; TCRdb holds only in-frame clones, not every one. This sample has 600,000 or so clones, with roughly 13% found just once. The sequenced sample consisted of naive CD4+ T cells from blood. These receptors came from a man aged 18-30 years with type 1 diabetes.

As for this clone: The identical CDR3 is also encoded by other nucleotide sequences in the sample. The chain couples TRBV7-2 to TRBJ2-3; 7 positions agree with TRBD1. J lost 4 bases, V lost 1 base, and 2 bases had no gene match. In germline, CDR1 is SGHTA, CDR2 FQGNSA. This CDR3 contains 14 residues. CDR3 sequence: CASSLGQGADTQYF. In DNA, the CDR3 is TGTGCCAGCAGCTTAGGTCAGGGGGCAGATACGCAGTATTTT.

The V and J genes are TRBV9 and TRBJ2-7; unclear D gene. The CDR3 is made up of 13 amino acids. Trimming cost V 0 bases and J 6 bases, with 10 bases left between them. The V gene's germline CDR1 is SGDLS and CDR2 YYNGEE. In DNA form, the CDR3 reads TGTGCCAGCAGCGTAGTCGAAGGACCCGAGCAGTACTTC. It yields the protein CASSVVEGPEQYF.

J is TRBJ1-2 and V is TRBV9, with 8 bases matching TRBD1. The CDR3 has 14 residues. Germline-derived CDR1 and CDR2 are SGDLS and YYNGEE. Losses at the gene ends were 3 bases for V and 4 bases for J; bases not matched to a gene: 5. The CDR3 sequence is CASSGSGTGYGYTF. In DNA, the CDR3 is TGTGCCAGCAGCGGATCCGGGACAGGCTATGGCTACACCTTC.

The rearrangement links TRBV11-2 to TRBJ1-5, with 7 nucleotides matching TRBD1. The CDR3 is 16 amino acids. Germline CDR1 is SGHAT and CDR2 is FQNNGV. Trimming at V came to 5 bases and at J to 4 bases, leaving 11 bases not matched to a gene. CDR3 sequence reads: CASSAGSTGQNQPQHF. Written as DNA, the CDR3 is TGTGCCAGCAGCGCGGGTTCGACAGGGCAGAATCAGCCCCAGCATTTT.

This clone appeared a few times. The V and J genes are TRBV6-6 and TRBJ2-7, with a weak D call TRBD2 (6 bases). Germline V gene data show CDR1 as MNHNY and CDR2 as SVGAGI (reference sequence). The CDR3 covers 15 residues. The ends were cut back, 5 bases at V and 4 bases at J, with 18 bases in the middle. The CDR3 is CASSPGGTAWYEQYF. CDR3 nucleotide sequence: TGTGCCAGCAGTCCTGGGGGGACTGCCTGGTACGAGCAGTACTTC.

There are a few counts of this clone. This chain links TRBV10-3 with TRBJ1-5; D call uncertain. V shed 3 bases and J shed 1 base, with 10 bases lying between them. Germline-derived CDR1 and CDR2 are ENHRY and SYGVKD. This CDR3 has 15 amino acids. The CDR3 protein is CAISERPGSNQPQHF. CDR3 DNA sequence: TGTGCCATCAGTGAACGACCTGGGAGCAATCAGCCCCAGCATTTT.

This clone was recorded a few times. This chain links TRBV7-2 with TRBJ1-1; possible D gene TRBD1, 6 bases. The length of the CDR3 is 14 residues. V lost 4 bases and J lost 5, with 14 bases in between. The germline V gene has CDR1 SGHTA and CDR2 FQGNSA. The CDR3 reads CASSSQQGRTEAFF. The CDR3 coding sequence is TGTGCCAGCAGCTCTCAACAGGGACGGACTGAAGCTTTCTTT.

This chain links TRBV30 with TRBJ1-6; D may be TRBD1 (6 bases). The CDR3 length is 15 residues. Trimming stripped 1 base from V and 0 bases from J, with 7 bases between. Germline V CDR1 and CDR2: GTSNPN, SVGIG (reference sequence). The CDR3 is CAWSATGSYNSPLHF. In nucleotides, the CDR3 is TGTGCCTGGAGTGCGACAGGCTCCTATAATTCACCCCTCCACTTT.

The table lists this clone with a few counts. This chain uses TRBV6-5 with TRBJ2-7; weak D call: TRBD2 (6 bases). The CDR3 loop spans 15 amino acids. Germline CDR1 and CDR2: MNHEY and SVGAGI. V lost 0 bases and J 3 bases, leaving 12 bases between the germline ends. CDR3 nucleotides: TGTGCCAGCAGTTACTCGGCGCTAGCGATCTACGAGCAGTACTTC. It is translated as CASSYSALAIYEQYF.

Only a few counts were recorded for this clone. The chain's CDR3 is CASSTVFTEAFF. CDR3 DNA sequence: TGTGCCAGCAGCACCGTCTTCACTGAAGCTTTCTTT. The chain uses TRBV11-2 and TRBJ1-1; D gene uncertain. Germline CDR1 is SGHAT and CDR2 is FQNNGV. The ends were cut back, 5 bases at V and 4 bases at J, with 8 bases in the middle. The CDR3 has 12 residues.

This clone was seen only a few times. The V gene is TRBV18, the J gene TRBJ2-7, with a tentative D call TRBD1 (5 bases). Between the trimmed V and J ends, which lost 0 bases and 7 bases, there was a span of 13 bases. This CDR3 is 14 amino acids long. CDR1 and CDR2 from the germline V gene are KGHSH and LQKENI. The CDR3 nucleotides are TGTGCCAGCTCACCACCCCTCTTGAAGGGGGAGCAGTACTTC. Protein product: CASSPPLLKGEQYF.